This T cell receptor beta chain was observed in a study of shared clonotypes between healthy human individuals. On the study more broadly: Each donor had three CD4 naive, three CD4 memory, two CD8 naive and one CD8 memory plate.

This clone was observed a single time. Assay: immunoSEQ multiplex PCR; the TCRdb copy retains only in-frame clones and omits some. The repertoire holds around 1,100,000 clones, with 60% to 80% as singletons. CDR3 length: 14 residues. The V and J ends lost 7 bases and 7 bases, in that order; junction bases with no gene match: 13. The germline gives CDR1 MNHEY, CDR2 SVGAGI. This TCR was recovered from a man aged 18 to 30 in good health. Some clones in this sample may be carry-over from other donors' samples. The sample taken for sequencing was memory CD4+ T cells from PBMCs. The sample's subset: CD45RA-negative fraction. The chain uses TRBV6-5 and TRBJ2-7, with 7 bases aligning to TRBD2. Here the CDR3 DNA reads TGTGCCAGCACCAGCCCACAGCCGGGGGGAGAGCAGTACTTC. Its translation is CASTSPQPGGEQYF.